One and the same sample provided the 24 T cell receptor beta chains below, sequenced in a study of control samples from healthy donors and cancer patients. Clones were sequenced by immunoSEQ multiplex PCR, and TCRdb holds only the in-frame ones, with some missing. The data contain about 140,000 clones, 85% to 95% of them singletons. The specimen sequenced was blood. The receptor source for this set is a man aged 40-49 years in good health.

V usage is TRBV28 and J usage is TRBJ1-2, with TRBD1 identical over 10 bases. Unmatched junction bases numbered 9, after V lost 3 bases and J lost 8 bases. Germline-derived CDR1 and CDR2 are MDHEN and SYDVKM. The CDR3 runs 15 residues. CDR3 coding DNA: TGTGCCAGCAGTTTCGGGGGACAGGGGAATGGCGGCTACACCTTC. The encoded protein is CASSFGGQGNGGYTF.

The V and J genes are TRBV5-6 and TRBJ2-3; D perhaps matches TRBD2 (7 bases). From germline, CDR1 is SGHDT and CDR2 YYEEEE. CDR3 length: 12 amino acids. Trimming took 0 bases from V and 12 from J, leaving 11 bases between them. CDR3 protein: CASSLGGGPQYF. The CDR3 DNA reads TGTGCCAGCAGCTTGGGGGGGGGCCCCCAGTATTTT. The complete variable domain, with remaining parts taken from reference TRBV5-6 and TRBJ2-3, reads DAGVTQSPTHLIKTRGQQVTLRCSPKSGHDTVSWYQQALGQGPQFIFQYYEEEERQRGNFPDRFSGHQFPNYSSELNVNALLLGDSALYLCASSLGGGPQYFGPGTRLTVL.

The CDR3 here is CASSQDSAGVRTGELFF. CDR3 bases: TGCGCCAGCAGCCAAGATTCAGCGGGGGTGCGGACCGGGGAGCTGTTTTTT. The V and J genes are TRBV4-1 and TRBJ2-2; 8 bases are shared with TRBD2. This CDR3 comprises 17 residues. CDR1 and CDR2 (germline): MGHRA, YSYEKL. The junction had 8 bases not matched to a gene; V was cut back by 0 bases and J by 5 bases.

J is TRBJ2-1 and V is TRBV28, with 11 bases aligning to TRBD2. Germline V CDR1 and CDR2: MDHEN, SYDVKM. The CDR3 runs 20 residues. The V and J ends lost 5 bases and 0 bases, in that order; junction bases with no gene match: 15. The CDR3 DNA is TGTGCCAGCAGTCTCGGGACTAGCGGTGGAGCGACCGGCTCCTACAATGAGCAGTTCTTC. Residues: CASSLGTSGGATGSYNEQFF. The full variable domain, its missing parts supplied by reference TRBV28 and TRBJ2-1, is DVKVTQSSRYLVKRTGEKVFLECVQDMDHENMFWYRQDPGLGLRLIYFSYDVKMKEKGDIPEGYSVSREKKERFSLILESASTNQTSMYLCASSLGTSGGATGSYNEQFFGPGTRLTVL.

The chain employs TRBV5-5 and TRBJ1-6; D is unresolved. Trimming stripped 1 base from V and 0 bases from J, with 5 bases between. The germline V gene encodes CDR1 SGHKS and CDR2 YYEKEE (reference sequence). The CDR3 is 15 residues long. Here the CDR3 DNA reads TGTGCCAGCAGCTTGTGGAGCTCCTATAATTCACCCCTCCACTTT. It encodes CASSLWSSYNSPLHF.

The chain couples TRBV6-6 to TRBJ2-7, with D perhaps matching TRBD1 (6 bases). This CDR3 is built from 15 residues. Germline V gives CDR1 MNHNY, CDR2 SVGAGI (reference sequence). V gave up 5 bases and J gave up 0 bases, with 14 bases separating them. The CDR3 DNA reads as TGTGCCAGCAGTGAGGGGGATTGGGCCTCCTACGAGCAGTACTTC. Translated: CASSEGDWASYEQYF.

This CDR3 reads CASSLDTEAFF. CDR3 in DNA: TGTGCCAGCAGTCTAGACACTGAAGCTTTCTTT. This rearrangement joins TRBV6-5 to TRBJ1-1; D not resolved. Trimming left V 5 bases short and J 3 bases short, with 4 bases between. Germline V gene data show CDR1 as MNHEY and CDR2 as SVGAGI. The CDR3 is 11 residues long.

The chain has TRBV7-9 and TRBJ2-3; no clear D gene. Germline V gene data show CDR1 as SEHNR and CDR2 as FQNEAQ (reference sequence). CDR3 length: 18 residues. Trimming took off 1 base at V and 3 bases at J, with 20 bases between the two ends. CDR3 in DNA: TGTGCCAGCAGCTTAGACCGATTCGAGCCTTTTTTTACAGATACGCAGTATTTT. The encoded protein is CASSLDRFEPFFTDTQYF.

The gene calls are TRBV5-1 and TRBJ2-5, with 13 bases identical to TRBD2. The CDR3 sequence is 14 residues long. Germline V lookup: CDR1 SGHRS, CDR2 YFSETQ. Trimming cost V 3 bases and J 5 bases; bases outside gene matches: 1. The CDR3 here is CASSSGLAGETQYF. The CDR3 DNA follows: TGCGCCAGCAGCTCGGGACTAGCGGGGGAGACCCAGTACTTC.

The CDR3 sequence is CASSVDGQGYSPLHF. The CDR3 DNA reads as TGTGCCAGCAGCGTAGATGGACAGGGGTATTCACCCCTCCACTTT. This sequence joins TRBV9 and TRBJ1-6, with TRBD1 matching 9 bases. The germline V gene has CDR1 SGDLS and CDR2 YYNGEE. Germline trimming cut 0 bases from V and 8 bases from J; bases unmatched to any gene: 3. The CDR3 extends over 15 amino acids.

The V gene is TRBV5-4, the J gene TRBJ1-2; 9 nucleotides match TRBD1. After removal of 5 bases from V and 5 bases from J, the junction contained 10 bases not matched to a gene. The CDR3 totals 15 residues. Germline values: CDR1 SGHNT, CDR2 YYREEE (reference sequence). The CDR3 sequence is CASRLTGGGPYGYTF. CDR3 nucleotides: TGTGCCAGCAGGCTTACAGGGGGCGGCCCATATGGCTACACCTTC.

This clone was recorded a few times. The V call is TRBV7-3, the J call TRBJ2-4; unclear D gene. The CDR3 loop spans 14 amino acids. The ends were cut back, 2 bases at V and 0 bases at J, with 5 bases in the middle. Germline V gene data show CDR1 as SGHTA and CDR2 as FQGTGA. Written as DNA, the CDR3 is TGTGCCAGCAGCTTAGGCACAGCCAAAAACATTCAGTACTTC. Amino acids: CASSLGTAKNIQYF.

The rearrangement uses TRBV2 and TRBJ1-5; D is ambiguous. V lost 2 bases, J lost 12 bases, and 17 bases lay in between. The CDR3 totals 14 residues. CDR1 and CDR2 (germline): SNHLY, FYNNEI. Written as DNA, the CDR3 is TGTGCCAGCAGTGAAAGTTTCGGCCGTCGGGACCAGCATTTT. It is translated as CASSESFGRRDQHF.

The V call is TRBV30, the J call TRBJ2-3; 7 bases align to TRBD1. V lost 0 bases and J lost 2; bases outside the gene matches: 2. The CDR3 is 14 residues long. Germline V CDR1 and CDR2: GTSNPN, SVGIG (reference sequence). In DNA form, the CDR3 reads TGTGCCTGGAGTGTACAGGGGCTCACAGATACGCAGTATTTT. Translating it yields CAWSVQGLTDTQYF.

The chain combines TRBV6-5 with TRBJ1-4; no clear D. The V end lost 7 bases, the J end lost 0 bases, and 12 bases lay between the germline ends. There are 15 residues in the CDR3. Germline-derived CDR1 and CDR2 are MNHEY and SVGAGI. CDR3 nucleotide sequence: TGTGCCAGCAAATGGACGGAAGCAACTAATGAAAAACTGTTTTTT. It yields the protein CASKWTEATNEKLFF.

This clone was counted only a few times. The rearrangement uses TRBV7-9 and TRBJ1-1; D not certain. Germline CDR1 is SEHNR and CDR2 is FQNEAQ (reference sequence). Trimming removed 3 bases at V and 0 bases at J, with 8 bases between. This CDR3 has 14 residues. CDR3 sequence reads: CASSFPTVNTEAFF. The CDR3 nucleotides read TGTGCCAGCAGCTTTCCCACGGTGAACACTGAAGCTTTCTTT.

The rearrangement uses TRBV4-3 and TRBJ1-2; 8 bases align to TRBD1. The CDR3 has 16 amino acids. Germline-derived CDR1 and CDR2 are LGHNA and YSLEER. V dropped 5 bases and J dropped 7; count of bases not matched to a gene: 15. The CDR3 nucleotides are TGCGCCAGCAGCGGGGTGATGAACAGGGGGGATGGTGGCTACACCTTC. Residues: CASSGVMNRGDGGYTF.

The gene calls are TRBV4-1 and TRBJ1-4; D might be TRBD1 (6 bases). There are 18 residues in the CDR3. With 3 bases removed from V and 5 bases from J, the gap between germline ends came to 22 bases. Per the germline V gene, CDR1 is MGHRA and CDR2 is YSYEKL. In DNA form, the CDR3 reads TGCGCCAGCAGCCACAGACAGGCCTTCACCTCCAGAAATGAAAAACTGTTTTTT. Translation gives CASSHRQAFTSRNEKLFF.

The chain has TRBV7-9 and TRBJ2-6; no reliable D call. Trimming removed 5 bases from V and 4 bases from J, with 18 bases in between. This CDR3 has 17 amino acids. The germline V gene has CDR1 SEHNR and CDR2 FQNEAQ (reference sequence). The CDR3 sequence is CASSTRTPSVGANVLTF. The CDR3 DNA reads TGTGCCAGCAGCACGCGGACCCCCTCAGTGGGGGCCAACGTCCTGACTTTC.

The J gene is TRBJ2-2, the V gene TRBV3-1 (or the pseudogene TRBV3-2); D gene ambiguous. The CDR3 consists of 16 residues. With 4 bases removed from V and 5 bases from J, the gap between germline ends came to 17 bases. Germline V lookup: CDR1 LGHDT, CDR2 YNNKEL (reference sequence). CDR3 DNA sequence: TGTGCCAGCAGCCGCATAGACGGATCGAGGACCGGGGAGCTGTTTTTT. Its translation is CASSRIDGSRTGELFF.

To note about this clone: An end of the junction differs from the germline gene, which may be a read error. The chain combines TRBV2 with TRBJ2-1; 9 bases map to TRBD1. The CDR3 is made up of 15 amino acids. In germline, CDR1 is SNHLY, CDR2 FYNNEI. The CDR3 here is CASREDRGSYNEQFF. The CDR3, as DNA: TGTGCCAGCAGGGAAGACAGGGGGTCCTACAATGAGCAGTTCTTC.

The CDR3 DNA follows: TGTGCCAGCAGCCCCCGAGGCAGATCCACCGGGGAGCTGTTTTTT. It yields the protein CASSPRGRSTGELFF. The rearrangement links TRBV11-2 to TRBJ2-2; D not certain. Germline V gives CDR1 SGHAT, CDR2 FQNNGV. Trimming left V 5 bases short and J 4 bases short, with 14 bases between. The CDR3 is 15 residues long.

This chain connects TRBV28 to TRBJ2-4; unclear D gene. Looked up from germline, CDR1 is MDHEN and CDR2 is SYDVKM. CDR3 length: 11 residues. The V end was cut by 4 bases, the J end by 8 bases, with 6 bases between. The CDR3 coding sequence is TGTGCCAGCAGTTCCCCTTACATTCAGTACTTC. Translated: CASSSPYIQYF.

The chain couples TRBV5-1 to TRBJ1-1; D gene uncertain. CDR3 length: 14 amino acids. With 0 bases removed from V and 2 bases from J, the gap between germline ends came to 8 bases. The germline CDR1 and CDR2 sequences are SGHRS and YFSETQ. CDR3 in amino acids: CASSLGAANTEAFF. The CDR3 DNA is TGCGCCAGCAGCTTGGGGGCCGCCAACACTGAAGCTTTCTTT.